Below are 19 T cell receptor beta chains sequenced from a single sample in a study of T cells after yellow fever vaccination. Each CDR3 protein gets one entry after TCRdb re-called the 5' RACE reads with MiXCR. The sample consists of about 96,000 distinct CDR3 sequences, 8% to 10% of them appearing once. The sample was CD8+ T cells not binding an NS4B(214-222) dextramer, sorted from PBMCs, taken around 14 days after the first yellow fever vaccination. All receptors come from a man aged 18 to 29 who received the YFV17D yellow fever vaccine.

In its sample, this clonotype was seen a few times. The rearrangement links TRBV6-5 to TRBJ1-2; no clear D gene. V was clipped by 0 bases and J by 8 bases, with 13 bases between them. Germline V gene lookup returns CDR1 MNHEY and CDR2 SVGAGI. The CDR3 loop spans 14 amino acids. CDR3 bases: TGTGCCAGCAGTTACTCAATAACTGCGCAGGGCTACACCTTC. The encoded protein is CASSYSITAQGYTF.

A few counts support this clonotype. The chain combines TRBV5-6 with TRBJ2-7; no clear D. V was trimmed by 0 bases and J by 0 bases, leaving 7 bases between them. From germline, CDR1 is SGHDT and CDR2 YYEEEE. The CDR3 contains 14 residues. The CDR3 DNA reads as TGTGCCAGCAGCTTGGCCGAGGCCTCCTACGAGCAGTACTTC. It is translated as CASSLAEASYEQYF. The entire variable domain, with the rest obtained from reference TRBV5-6 and TRBJ2-7, is as follows: DAGVTQSPTHLIKTRGQQVTLRCSPKSGHDTVSWYQQALGQGPQFIFQYYEEEERQRGNFPDRFSGHQFPNYSSELNVNALLLGDSALYLCASSLAEASYEQYFGPGTRLTVT.

The rearrangement joins TRBV16 to TRBJ2-1; the D is unclear. V was trimmed by 2 bases and J by 6 bases, leaving 17 bases between them. This CDR3 is 16 amino acids long. CDR1 is KGHSY, CDR2 FQNENV, per germline. The CDR3 spells CASSQNSVGLFNEQFF. CDR3 DNA sequence: TGTGCCAGCAGCCAAAATTCAGTGGGGTTGTTCAATGAGCAGTTCTTC.

This clonotype was recorded at least ten times. DNA for the CDR3: TGTGCCAGCAGTCGGGACTTGGAGGAGACCCAGTACTTC. Amino acids: CASSRDLEETQYF. The rearrangement links TRBV27 to TRBJ2-5; tentative D call: TRBD2 (6 bases). Germline CDR1 reads MNHEY; CDR2 reads SMNVEV (reference sequence). Trimming took 5 bases from V and 5 from J, leaving 12 bases between them. The CDR3 totals 13 residues.

This clonotype was detected once. The chain employs TRBV7-9 and TRBJ1-4; a weak D match, TRBD1 (5 bases). The CDR3 spans 15 residues. Per the germline V gene, CDR1 is SEHNR and CDR2 is FQNEAQ (reference sequence). Trimming took 4 bases from V and 9 from J, leaving 18 bases between them. The CDR3 nucleotides read TGTGCCAGCAGCTCTATCCAGGGAGGAAAGAAAAAACTGTTTTTT. Amino acid sequence: CASSSIQGGKKKLFF.

This clonotype was found a few times. This chain links TRBV20-1 with TRBJ1-2; possibly TRBD1 for D (6 bases). Germline V gene lookup returns CDR1 DFQATT and CDR2 SNEGSKA (reference sequence). CDR3 length: 14 amino acids. With 7 bases removed from V and 5 bases from J, the gap between germline ends came to 20 bases. The CDR3 is CSVGDRPAKYGYTF. In DNA form, the CDR3 reads TGCAGTGTCGGTGACAGGCCAGCCAAGTATGGCTACACCTTC.

The V call is TRBV13, the J call TRBJ2-7, with TRBD2 matching 7 bases. The CDR3 is 14 residues long. After removal of 0 bases from V and 4 bases from J, the junction contained 3 bases not matched to a gene. Germline assignment: CDR1 PRHDT and CDR2 FYEKMQ (reference sequence). CDR3 nucleotides: TGTGCCAGCAGCTTAGGGTCTAGCGGATACGAGCAGTACGTC. Its protein is CASSLGSSGYEQYV.

The chain recombines TRBV10-3 with TRBJ2-7; D remains ambiguous. Trimming cost V 0 bases and J 1 base, with 10 bases left between them. The germline V gene encodes CDR1 ENHRY and CDR2 SYGVKD. This CDR3 comprises 15 residues. The CDR3 DNA is TGTGCCATCAGTGAGTCCTTAGCTACGTCCTACGAGCAGTACTTC. Its translation: CAISESLATSYEQYF.

V is TRBV9 and J is TRBJ2-4, with D maybe TRBD1 (6 bases). V was trimmed by 0 bases and J by 4 bases, leaving 14 bases between them. The CDR3 runs 16 residues. The germline V gene has CDR1 SGDLS and CDR2 YYNGEE. CDR3 sequence (DNA): TGTGCCAGCAGCGTAGACTCAGGGGCGGTAAAAAACATTCAGTACTTC. Its protein product is CASSVDSGAVKNIQYF.

The rearrangement links TRBV30 to TRBJ2-7; no clear D gene. Germline CDR1 is GTSNPN and CDR2 is SVGIG (reference sequence). V gave up 0 bases and J gave up 2 bases, with 8 bases separating them. This CDR3 spans 13 amino acids. Here the CDR3 reads CAWSVSGAYEQYF. Here the CDR3 DNA reads TGTGCCTGGAGTGTGTCAGGCGCCTACGAGCAGTACTTC.

This clonotype was recorded many times. The chain recombines TRBV7-2 with TRBJ2-5; 16 nucleotides align to TRBD2. CDR3 length equals 21 residues. V lost 5 bases to trimming and J lost 3 bases; unmatched junction nucleotides: 18. Germline CDR1 is SGHTA and CDR2 is FQGNSA. The CDR3 is CASSPSGTSGGASPRKETQYF. The CDR3, as DNA: TGTGCCAGCAGCCCCTCCGGGACTAGCGGGGGGGCTAGCCCCCGAAAAGAGACCCAGTACTTC.

The table lists this clonotype with a few counts. This chain joins TRBV5-1 and TRBJ1-5; D call uncertain. In germline, CDR1 is SGHRS, CDR2 YFSETQ. V was cut by 0 bases and J by 1 base, with 8 bases left in between. This CDR3 is built from 15 residues. The CDR3 protein is CASSLAPWSNQPQHF. For the CDR3, the DNA is TGCGCCAGCAGCTTGGCGCCGTGGAGCAATCAGCCCCAGCATTTT.

J is TRBJ2-7 and V is TRBV11-2; no definite D call. Germline loops: CDR1 SGHAT, CDR2 FQNNGV. V was trimmed by 0 bases and J by 5 bases, leaving 5 bases between them. The CDR3 loop spans 12 amino acids. The CDR3 sequence is CASSLEFHEQYV. CDR3 sequence (DNA): TGTGCCAGCAGCTTAGAATTCCACGAGCAGTACGTC.

The V and J genes are TRBV4-3 and TRBJ1-1; a weak D match, TRBD1 (5 bases). This CDR3 contains 14 residues. Trimming removed 4 bases from V and 3 bases from J, with 12 bases in between. Germline V gene sequence: CDR1 LGHNA, CDR2 YSLEER. The CDR3 loop is CASSPRRGDTEAFF. The CDR3 nucleotides read TGCGCCAGCAGCCCGCGACGGGGGGACACTGAAGCTTTCTTT.

The gene calls are TRBV7-2 and TRBJ2-3; 8 bases map to TRBD2. Germline V lookup: CDR1 SGHTA, CDR2 FQGNSA. There are 16 residues in the CDR3. The V and J ends lost 4 bases and 2 bases, in that order; junction bases with no gene match: 8. CDR3: CASSSLETSATDTQYF. CDR3 nucleotides: TGTGCCAGCAGCTCTCTAGAGACTAGCGCCACAGATACGCAGTATTTT.

The sample holds a few counts of this clonotype. The V and J genes are TRBV2 and TRBJ1-5; no reliable D call. This CDR3 contains 15 residues. Germline CDR1 SNHLY, CDR2 FYNNEI. V shed 3 bases and J shed 5 bases, with 14 bases lying between them. Here the CDR3 reads CASSDTMGADQPQHF. In DNA form, the CDR3 reads TGTGCCAGCAGTGACACGATGGGAGCCGATCAGCCCCAGCATTTT.

This clonotype showed up just a few times. The V gene is TRBV4-1, the J gene TRBJ1-1; weak D call: TRBD1 (6 bases). Germline-derived CDR1 and CDR2 are MGHRA and YSYEKL. The CDR3 runs to 16 residues. V lost 1 base and J 0 bases, leaving 12 bases between the germline ends. This chain's CDR3 is CASSQVRGIVNTEAFF. CDR3 sequence (DNA): TGCGCCAGCAGCCAAGTTAGGGGGATTGTGAACACTGAAGCTTTCTTT.

In this sample, this clonotype turned up a few times. The rearrangement links TRBV5-4 to TRBJ2-7; 9 bases are a match to TRBD1. V shed 4 bases and J 2 bases; nucleotides not matched to a gene: 10. Germline V gene data show CDR1 as SGHNT and CDR2 as YYREEE (reference sequence). The CDR3 contains 16 residues. The CDR3 protein is CASSPGTGMGAYEQYF. As DNA, the CDR3 is TGTGCCAGCAGCCCCGGGACAGGGATGGGGGCCTACGAGCAGTACTTC.

This clonotype has ten or more counts. This rearrangement joins TRBV19 to TRBJ1-2, with D uncertain. The V gene lost 1 base and the J gene lost 3 bases, with 9 bases spanning the gap. The CDR3 length is 14 residues. Germline V CDR1 and CDR2: LNHDA, SQIVND (reference sequence). The CDR3 DNA reads TGTGCCAGTAGTATAGGGGTCGACTACTATGGCTACACCTTC. This translates into CASSIGVDYYGYTF.